This TCR beta chain was sequenced during a study of post-analysis software for immune sequencing data. The overall study: Recorded disease courses covered relapsing-remitting, secondary progressive and progressive-relapsing multiple sclerosis. Some patients had no subtype annotation. Study outcomes and limitations: By F measure, samples from a shared preparation batch strongly co-clustered. With TRBV5-6, TRBV5-1 and TRBV20-1 included, roughly five TRBV segments were more frequent in patients than in controls. When compared against controls, multiple sclerosis patients showed significantly lower normalized Chao1 diversity.

In its sample, this clonotype was seen a few times. The antigen is unknown. Trimming left V 5 bases short and J 3 bases short, with 13 bases between. The CDR3 totals 13 residues. The germline CDR1 and CDR2 sequences are DFQATT and SNEGSKA (reference sequence). Included in the TCR beta cDNA libraries were unique molecular identifiers. T cells numbering roughly 1 to 10 million yielded cDNA molecules that totaled approximately 500,000. TCRdb analysed the PCR reads with MiXCR anew, one entry per CDR3 protein. The sample lists hundreds of thousands of distinct CDR3 sequences, approximately 37% seen once, with less than 10% in the top ten.

The gene calls are TRBV20-1 and TRBJ1-2, with D possibly matching TRBD1 (5 bases). This receptor was obtained from a girl aged 2-10 years with multiple sclerosis. Input material: blood. CDR3 amino acids: CSASEGTDYGYTF. CDR3 in DNA: TGCAGTGCTTCAGAGGGGACGGACTATGGCTACACCTTC.